This T cell receptor (beta chain) was captured in a study of patients and donors after allogeneic stem cell transplantation. TCRdb passed the RT-PCR reads through MiXCR, listing each CDR3 protein once. The sample shows some 150,000 distinct CDR3 sequences, about a third of them seen only once. In its sample, this clonotype was seen a few times. Trimming cost V 2 bases and J 3 bases, with 8 bases left between them. The CDR3 has 14 amino acids. Germline V lookup: CDR1 MNHNY, CDR2 SVGAGI (reference sequence). The chain is built from TRBV6-6 and TRBJ1-5; no clear D gene. This TCR was recovered from a human donor who was either an allogeneic HSCT recipient or a stem cell or donor lymphocyte infusion donor (not recorded which). It is not recorded whose cells these are; they may come from a transplant donor. The source material was blood, either unsorted or a sorted T cell fraction (not recorded which). CDR3 region: CASSYKRANQPQHF. CDR3 sequence (DNA): TGTGCCAGCAGTTACAAGAGGGCCAATCAGCCCCAGCATTTT.